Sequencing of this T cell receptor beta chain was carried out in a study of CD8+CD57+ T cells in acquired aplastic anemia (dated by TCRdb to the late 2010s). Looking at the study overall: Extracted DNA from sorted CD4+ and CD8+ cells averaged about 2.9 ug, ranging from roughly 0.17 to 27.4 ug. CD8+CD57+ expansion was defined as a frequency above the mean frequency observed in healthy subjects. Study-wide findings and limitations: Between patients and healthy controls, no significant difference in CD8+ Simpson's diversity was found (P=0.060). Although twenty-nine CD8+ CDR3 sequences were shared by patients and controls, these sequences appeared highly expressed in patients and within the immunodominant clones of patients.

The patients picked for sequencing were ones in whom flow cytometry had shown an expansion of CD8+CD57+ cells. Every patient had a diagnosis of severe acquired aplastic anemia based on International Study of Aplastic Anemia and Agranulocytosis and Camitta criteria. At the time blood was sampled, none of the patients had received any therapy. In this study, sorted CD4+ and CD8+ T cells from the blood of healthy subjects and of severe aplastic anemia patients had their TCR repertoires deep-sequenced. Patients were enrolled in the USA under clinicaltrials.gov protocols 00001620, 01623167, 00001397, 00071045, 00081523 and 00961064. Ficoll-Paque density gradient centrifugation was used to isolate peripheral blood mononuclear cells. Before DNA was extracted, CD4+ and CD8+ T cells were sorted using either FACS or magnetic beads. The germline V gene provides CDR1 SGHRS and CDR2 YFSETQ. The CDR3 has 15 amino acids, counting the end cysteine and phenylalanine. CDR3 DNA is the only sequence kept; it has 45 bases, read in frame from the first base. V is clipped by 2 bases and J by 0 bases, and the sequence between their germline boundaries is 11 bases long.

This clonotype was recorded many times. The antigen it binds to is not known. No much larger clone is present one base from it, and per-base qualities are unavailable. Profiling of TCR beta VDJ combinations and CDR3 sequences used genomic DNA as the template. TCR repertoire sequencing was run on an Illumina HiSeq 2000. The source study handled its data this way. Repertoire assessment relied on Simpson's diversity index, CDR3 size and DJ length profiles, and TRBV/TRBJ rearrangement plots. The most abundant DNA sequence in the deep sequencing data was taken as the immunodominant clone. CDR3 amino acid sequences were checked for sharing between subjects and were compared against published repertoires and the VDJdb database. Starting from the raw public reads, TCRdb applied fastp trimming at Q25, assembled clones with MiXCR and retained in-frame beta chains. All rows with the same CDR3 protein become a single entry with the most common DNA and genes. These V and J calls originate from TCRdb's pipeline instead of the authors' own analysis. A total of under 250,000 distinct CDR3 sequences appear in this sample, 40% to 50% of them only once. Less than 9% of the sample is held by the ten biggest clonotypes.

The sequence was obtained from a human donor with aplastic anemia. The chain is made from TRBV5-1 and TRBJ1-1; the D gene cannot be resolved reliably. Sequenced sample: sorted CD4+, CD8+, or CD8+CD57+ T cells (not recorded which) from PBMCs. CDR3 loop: CASSLKTGMNTEAFF. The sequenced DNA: TGCGCCAGCAGCTTAAAGACGGGGATGAACACTGAAGCTTTCTTT.